This paragraph reports one T cell receptor (beta chain). Assay used: immunoSEQ multiplex PCR; TCRdb lists only in-frame clones, some missing. The sample lists roughly 340,000 clones, 89% occurring once. The junction had 11 bases not matched to a gene; V was cut back by 2 bases and J by 2 bases. Germline V lookup: CDR1 SGHDN, CDR2 FVKESK. CDR3 length equals 19 residues. The source of the sample is a study of blood T cell repertoires in COVID-19. Study summary: The United States, Italy and Spain were the sources of the acute and convalescent COVID-19 samples.

The genes are TRBV14 and TRBJ2-1; 11 bases align to TRBD2. The sample was peripheral blood. This sequence originates from a woman younger than 45 with COVID-19, enrolled during active disease. The CDR3 sequence is CASSQSGLAGGKTYNEQFF. As DNA, the CDR3 is TGTGCCAGCAGCCAATCAGGTCTAGCGGGAGGTAAGACCTACAATGAGCAGTTCTTC.